Detailed here is one T cell receptor beta chain. Its specificity is not known. V was trimmed by 4 bases and J by 3 bases, leaving 7 bases between them. This CDR3 contains 13 residues. Template material for amplifying TCR beta CDR3 regions consisted of RNA transcripts. TCR CDR3 underwent first-round RT-PCR with the HTBI primer set. TCRdb called the multiplex PCR reads again in MiXCR, with one record for every CDR3 protein. The sample includes 750,000 to 950,000 distinct CDR3 sequences, roughly 40% of them seen just once. The sample comes from a study of T cells in Graves' hyperthyroidism and ophthalmopathy. Points from the study as a whole: Most clonotypes expanded in the thyroid (above 0.001) were also present in blood.

Sequenced: blood. The chain combines TRBV12-3 or TRBV12-4 with TRBJ1-5; no clear D. The sequence was obtained from a man aged 18-30 years with Graves' hyperthyroidism. The CDR3 coding sequence is TGTGCCAGCAGTTCGGTATACAATCAGCCCCAGCATTTT. This sequence encodes CASSSVYNQPQHF.